Listed below are T cell receptor beta chains from one sample, sequenced in a study of regulatory T cells in long-lasting Graves disease. TCRdb itself ran the multiplex PCR reads through MiXCR, one entry per CDR3 protein. The sample lists fewer than 550,000 distinct CDR3 sequences, about a sixth occurring once. These same data were also listed under a study on T cells in Graves' hyperthyroidism and ophthalmopathy.

This sample comprised peripheral blood mononuclear cells (PBMCs), obtained at new diagnosis, from a patient treated with antithyroid drugs. All receptors derive from a woman aged 18-29 years with Graves disease. The CDR3 runs from the conserved cysteine through the conserved F or W. The D gene is left open where the match is weak. The size field is filled for only some rows; it gives once, few, many or a size class.

j_call: TRBJ2-1; d_call: TRBD1; v_call: TRBV12-3/TRBV12-4; clone_size: many; cdr3_nt: TGTGCCAGCAGTCCTCAGGGGGCATATTACAATGAGCAGTTCTTC; cdr3_aa: CASSPQGAYYNEQFF
j_call: TRBJ2-7; d_call: TRBD2; v_call: TRBV28; clone_size: many; cdr3_nt: TGTGCCAGCAGTTTAGGTGGGAGGGCCAACGAGCAGTACTTC; cdr3_aa: CASSLGGRANEQYF
j_call: TRBJ2-6; d_call: -; v_call: TRBV15; clone_size: few; cdr3_nt: TGTGCCACCAGCAGATACGACAACTCTGGGGCCAACGTCCTGACTTTC; cdr3_aa: CATSRYDNSGANVLTF
j_call: TRBJ1-2; d_call: -; v_call: TRBV27; clone_size: many; cdr3_nt: TGTGCCAGCAGTTTAAAAGGGTTGAACTATGGCTACACCTTC; cdr3_aa: CASSLKGLNYGYTF
j_call: TRBJ1-6; d_call: -; v_call: TRBV27; clone_size: -; cdr3_nt: TGTGCCAGCTCCGCAAAACTATATAATTCACCCCTCCACTTT; cdr3_aa: CASSAKLYNSPLHF
j_call: TRBJ2-2; d_call: -; v_call: TRBV19; clone_size: few; cdr3_nt: TGTGCCAGTAGTATCGGGCCCGGAAGAGGTATCGGGGAGCTGTTTTTT; cdr3_aa: CASSIGPGRGIGELFF
j_call: TRBJ2-1; d_call: -; v_call: TRBV7-2; clone_size: few; cdr3_nt: TGTGCCAGCAGCGGTTCGGGGGTTTACAATGAGCAGTTCTTC; cdr3_aa: CASSGSGVYNEQFF
j_call: TRBJ1-2; d_call: -; v_call: TRBV10-3; clone_size: -; cdr3_nt: TGTGCCACCACCTCGGCCCCCAACTATGGCTACACCTTC; cdr3_aa: CATTSAPNYGYTF
j_call: TRBJ1-2; d_call: -; v_call: TRBV18; clone_size: -; cdr3_nt: TGTGCCAGCTCACAGACCCGACAGGACAACTATGGCTACACCTTC; cdr3_aa: CASSQTRQDNYGYTF
j_call: TRBJ1-1; d_call: -; v_call: TRBV9; clone_size: many; cdr3_nt: TGTGCCAGCGGTAGGGAAGTTGGGAACACTGAAGCTTTCTTT; cdr3_aa: CASGREVGNTEAFF
j_call: TRBJ1-1; d_call: -; v_call: TRBV5-5; clone_size: -; cdr3_nt: TGTGCCAGCAGCGAGGGGATTTTCACTGAAGCTTTCTTT; cdr3_aa: CASSEGIFTEAFF
j_call: TRBJ2-2; d_call: -; v_call: TRBV5-1; clone_size: -; cdr3_nt: TGCGCCAGCAGCTTGGTTGAAGCCGGCGGCGGGGAGCTGTTTTTT; cdr3_aa: CASSLVEAGGGELFF
j_call: TRBJ2-3; d_call: TRBD1; v_call: TRBV6-1; clone_size: many; cdr3_nt: TGTGCCAGCAGTGAAGAAGGGGGCGCGGCAGATACGCAGTATTTT; cdr3_aa: CASSEEGGAADTQYF
j_call: TRBJ2-3; d_call: -; v_call: TRBV20-1; clone_size: few; cdr3_nt: TGCAGTGCTAGAGATCCCAGCGGCACAGATACGCAGTATTTT; cdr3_aa: CSARDPSGTDTQYF
j_call: TRBJ2-1; d_call: -; v_call: TRBV5-1; clone_size: many; cdr3_nt: TGCGCCAGCAGCCCGGACAGTGGGGTGCAGTTCTTC; cdr3_aa: CASSPDSGVQFF